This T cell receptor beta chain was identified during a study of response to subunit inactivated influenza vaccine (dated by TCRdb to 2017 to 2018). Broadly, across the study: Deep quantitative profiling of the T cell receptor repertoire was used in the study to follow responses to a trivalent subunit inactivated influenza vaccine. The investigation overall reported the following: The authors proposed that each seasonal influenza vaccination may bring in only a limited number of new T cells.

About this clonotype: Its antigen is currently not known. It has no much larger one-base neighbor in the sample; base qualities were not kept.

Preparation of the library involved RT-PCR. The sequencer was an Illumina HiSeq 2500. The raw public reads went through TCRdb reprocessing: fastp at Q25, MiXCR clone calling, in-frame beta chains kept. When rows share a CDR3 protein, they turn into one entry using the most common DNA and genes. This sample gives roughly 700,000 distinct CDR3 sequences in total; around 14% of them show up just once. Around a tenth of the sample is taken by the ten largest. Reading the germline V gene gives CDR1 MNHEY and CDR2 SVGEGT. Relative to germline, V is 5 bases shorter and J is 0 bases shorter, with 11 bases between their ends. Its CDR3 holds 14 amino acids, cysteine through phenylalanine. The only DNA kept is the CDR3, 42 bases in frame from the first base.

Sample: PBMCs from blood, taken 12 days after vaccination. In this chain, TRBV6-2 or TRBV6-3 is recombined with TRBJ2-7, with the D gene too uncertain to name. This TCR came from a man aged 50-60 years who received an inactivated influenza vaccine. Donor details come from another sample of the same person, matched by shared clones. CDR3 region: CASSLDRHSYEQYF. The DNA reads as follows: TGTGCCAGCAGTCTTGACCGACACTCCTACGAGCAGTACTTC.